Following are 16 T cell receptor beta chains from one sample sequenced in a study of beta chain features in type 1 diabetes. The isolated RNA, all of it, was reverse transcribed, so expressed TCRB transcripts were what got sequenced. Only in-frame clones appear in the TCRdb table, and some are missing; sequencing was by immunoSEQ multiplex PCR. Of 330,000 or so clones in the sample, roughly a fifth are singletons; the top ten hold 0.044%. Sequenced material: naive CD4+ T cells from blood. Receptors were obtained from a woman younger than 30 in good health.

This chain uses TRBV4-3 with TRBJ1-5; no clear D. With 0 bases removed from V and 2 bases from J, the gap between germline ends came to 11 bases. This CDR3 spans 16 amino acids. CDR1 is LGHNA and CDR2 is YSLEER in the germline V gene. The CDR3 spells CASSQDLRIGNQPQHF. Here the CDR3 DNA reads TGCGCCAGCAGCCAAGATCTGCGGATTGGCAATCAGCCCCAGCATTTT.

This clone has a handful of counts. The chain has TRBV2 and TRBJ2-5; D perhaps matches TRBD1 (5 bases). Trimming shortened V by 8 bases and J by 4 bases, and 17 bases separated the two germline ends. The length of the CDR3 is 14 residues. CDR1 and CDR2 from the germline V gene are SNHLY and FYNNEI. The CDR3 loop reads CASGDSSRVETQYF. For the CDR3, the DNA is TGTGCCAGCGGCGACAGCAGCCGAGTAGAGACCCAGTACTTC.

J is TRBJ1-1 and V is TRBV14; D perhaps matches TRBD1 (6 bases). Trimming shortened V by 6 bases and J by 3 bases, and 11 bases separated the two germline ends. Germline V gene data show CDR1 as SGHDN and CDR2 as FVKESK. This CDR3 spans 13 amino acids. The CDR3 loop reads CASRVGAYTEAFF. As DNA, the CDR3 is TGTGCCAGCAGAGTGGGGGCGTACACTGAAGCTTTCTTT.

V is TRBV30 and J is TRBJ2-7; possible D gene TRBD1, 6 bases. V was cut by 2 bases and J by 6 bases, with 14 bases left in between. CDR3 length: 13 residues. Germline-derived CDR1 and CDR2 are GTSNPN and SVGIG (reference sequence). The CDR3 DNA reads as TGTGCCTGGAGTTACAGGGAACTTGGCGAGCAGTACTTC. Translation: CAWSYRELGEQYF.

This chain connects TRBV5-1 to TRBJ2-5, with D tentatively TRBD2 (5 bases). The germline V and J ends were trimmed by 1 base and 5 bases, with 12 bases remaining between them. This CDR3 spans 14 amino acids. Looked up from germline, CDR1 is SGHRS and CDR2 is YFSETQ. CDR3 in amino acids: CASSLWTLGETQYF. CDR3 nucleotides: TGCGCCAGCAGCTTGTGGACTTTAGGGGAGACCCAGTACTTC.

In nucleotides, the CDR3 is TGTGCCAGCAGTGGGGACAGGACAGCCTATGGCTACACCTTC. This codes for CASSGDRTAYGYTF. The chain is built from TRBV2 and TRBJ1-2; 8 bases match TRBD1. V lost 4 bases to trimming and J lost 4 bases; unmatched junction nucleotides: 5. The germline V gene encodes CDR1 SNHLY and CDR2 FYNNEI. The CDR3 is made up of 14 amino acids.

This clone was observed a few times. The chain uses TRBV27 and TRBJ1-1; 7 bases are a match to TRBD1. This CDR3 contains 14 residues. The germline V gene encodes CDR1 MNHEY and CDR2 SMNVEV (reference sequence). J lost 2 bases, V lost 5 bases, and 5 bases had no gene match. CDR3 residues: CASSKYRGNTEAFF. DNA for the CDR3: TGTGCCAGCAGTAAATACAGGGGAAACACTGAAGCTTTCTTT.

With regard to this clone: Distinct nucleotide sequences in the sample also encode this CDR3. The chain is built from TRBV30 and TRBJ1-2; possible D gene TRBD1, 6 bases. V was trimmed by 2 bases and J by 8 bases, leaving 9 bases between them. The CDR3 length is 11 residues. From germline, CDR1 is GTSNPN and CDR2 SVGIG (reference sequence). CDR3 DNA: TGTGCCTGGAGTACAGGGTACGGCTACACCTTC. It encodes CAWSTGYGYTF.

This clone was seen more than once but under ten times. J is TRBJ2-5 and V is TRBV30; TRBD2 matches 10 bases. The junction had 10 bases not matched to a gene; V was cut back by 0 bases and J by 6 bases. The CDR3 is made up of 16 amino acids. Germline V lookup: CDR1 GTSNPN, CDR2 SVGIG (reference sequence). The DNA for the CDR3 is TGTGCCTGGAGTGTACGAGGCAGCGGGGGGGGGAAGACCCAGTACTTC. This codes for CAWSVRGSGGGKTQYF.

This clone was counted only a few times. V is TRBV18 and J is TRBJ1-1; TRBD1 is a possible D gene (6 bases). The CDR3 covers 15 residues. V dropped 6 bases and J dropped 0 bases, with 14 bases sitting between them. CDR1 and CDR2 from the germline V gene are KGHSH and LQKENI. In nucleotides, the CDR3 is TGTGCCAGCTCCAGGGAGGGACACCTGAACACTGAAGCTTTCTTT. Amino acids: CASSREGHLNTEAFF.

This clone was detected only once. The chain recombines TRBV19 with TRBJ1-4; tentatively, D is TRBD1 (5 bases). This CDR3 comprises 16 residues. Germline loops: CDR1 LNHDA, CDR2 SQIVND (reference sequence). Trimming took off 3 bases at V and 4 bases at J, with 15 bases between the two ends. CDR3 region: CASSMGTALFNEKLFF. CDR3 nucleotide sequence: TGTGCCAGTAGTATGGGGACTGCCCTATTTAATGAAAAACTGTTTTTT.

This clone came up a few times. The V gene is TRBV30, the J gene TRBJ1-3; D unclear. This CDR3 is built from 16 residues. Germline values: CDR1 GTSNPN, CDR2 SVGIG (reference sequence). The V and J ends lost 2 bases and 0 bases respectively, with 14 bases between them. CDR3 bases: TGTGCCTGGAGTCCCCTTTTGAGATACTCTGGAAACACCATATATTTT. Its translation: CAWSPLLRYSGNTIYF. Supplemented by reference TRBV30 and TRBJ1-3, the full variable domain reads SQTIHQWPATLVQPVGSPLSLECTVEGTSNPNLYWYRQAAGRGLQLLFYSVGIGQISSEVPQNLSASRPQDRQFILSSKKLLLSDSGFYLCAWSPLLRYSGNTIYFGEGSWLTVV.

The chain joins TRBV5-1 to TRBJ2-2, with D tentatively TRBD1 (6 bases). Germline V gene lookup returns CDR1 SGHRS and CDR2 YFSETQ. The V gene lost 0 bases and the J gene lost 6 bases, with 9 bases spanning the gap. The CDR3 loop spans 14 amino acids. The CDR3 coding sequence is TGCGCCAGCAGCTTGGCAGGGGATGCCGGGGAGCTGTTTTTT. Its protein product is CASSLAGDAGELFF.

The table lists this clone with a few counts. V and J are TRBV9 and TRBJ2-5; unclear D gene. CDR3 length equals 12 residues. From germline, CDR1 is SGDLS and CDR2 YYNGEE. Trimming removed 3 bases from V and 5 bases from J, with 8 bases in between. CDR3 coding DNA: TGTGCCAGCAGCGGAATCGGGGAGACCCAGTACTTC. Translation: CASSGIGETQYF.

This clone came up a few times. The same CDR3 can be traced to other DNA sequences in this sample. The genes are TRBV30 and TRBJ1-1; D is possibly TRBD1 (5 bases). CDR3 length: 13 residues. The V and J ends lost 0 bases and 1 base respectively, with 6 bases between them. Germline lookup yields CDR1 GTSNPN and CDR2 SVGIG (reference sequence). The CDR3 DNA reads TGTGCCTGGAGTGTACAGGAGAACACTGAAGCTTTCTTT. Its protein product is CAWSVQENTEAFF.

The chain is built from TRBV2 and TRBJ2-2; 8 bases are shared with TRBD1. J lost 5 bases, V lost 5 bases, and 7 bases had no gene match. Germline loops: CDR1 SNHLY, CDR2 FYNNEI. The CDR3 spans 15 residues. The CDR3 region has the DNA TGTGCCAGCAGTCTGCAGGGGGCGCGGACCGGGGAGCTGTTTTTT. It codes for CASSLQGARTGELFF.